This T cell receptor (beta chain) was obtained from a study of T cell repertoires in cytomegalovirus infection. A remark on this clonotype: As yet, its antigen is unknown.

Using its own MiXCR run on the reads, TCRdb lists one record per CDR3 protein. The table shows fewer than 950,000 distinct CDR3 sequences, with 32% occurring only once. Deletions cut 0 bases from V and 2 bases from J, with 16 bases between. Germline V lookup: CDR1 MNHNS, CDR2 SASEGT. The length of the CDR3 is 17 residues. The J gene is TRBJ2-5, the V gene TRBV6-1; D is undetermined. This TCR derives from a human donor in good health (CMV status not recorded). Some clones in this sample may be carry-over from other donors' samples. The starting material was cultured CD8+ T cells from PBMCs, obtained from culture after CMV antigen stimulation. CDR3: CASSEAWQASRQETQYF. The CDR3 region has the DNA TGTGCCAGCAGTGAAGCTTGGCAAGCTAGTCGGCAAGAGACCCAGTACTTC.